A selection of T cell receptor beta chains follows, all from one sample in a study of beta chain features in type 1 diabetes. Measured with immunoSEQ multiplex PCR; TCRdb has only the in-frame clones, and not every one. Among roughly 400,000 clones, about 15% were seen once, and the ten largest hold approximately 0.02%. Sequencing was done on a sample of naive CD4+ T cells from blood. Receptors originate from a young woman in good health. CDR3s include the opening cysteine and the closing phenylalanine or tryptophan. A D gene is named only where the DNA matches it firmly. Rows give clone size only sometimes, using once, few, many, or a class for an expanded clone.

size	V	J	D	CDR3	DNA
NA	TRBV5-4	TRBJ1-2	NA	CASSLVHGNYGYTF	TGTGCCAGCAGCTTGGTTCACGGGAACTATGGCTACACCTTC
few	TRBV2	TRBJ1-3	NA	CASGGTGNTIYF	TGTGCCAGCGGAGGGACTGGAAACACCATATATTTT
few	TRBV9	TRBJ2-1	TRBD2	CASSQGWLAGSYNEQFF	TGTGCCAGCAGCCAGGGGTGGCTAGCGGGAAGCTACAATGAGCAGTTCTTC
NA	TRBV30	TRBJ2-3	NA	CAWRGPTPTDTQYF	TGTGCCTGGAGGGGGCCTACTCCTACAGATACGCAGTATTTT
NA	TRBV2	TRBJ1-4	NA	CASRDGRNEKLFF	TGTGCCAGCAGAGACGGGAGGAATGAAAAACTGTTTTTT
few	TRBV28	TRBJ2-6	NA	CASSQTFGAGANVLTF	TGTGCCAGCAGTCAAACCTTCGGGGCTGGGGCCAACGTCCTGACTTTC
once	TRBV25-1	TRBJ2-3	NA	CASSDSGLPTDTQYF	TGTGCCAGCAGTGATTCAGGACTACCCACAGATACGCAGTATTTT
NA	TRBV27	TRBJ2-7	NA	CASSLSVTPLYEQYF	TGTGCCAGCAGTTTATCAGTAACACCATTGTACGAGCAGTACTTC
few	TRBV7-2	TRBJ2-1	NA	CASSDYGSYNEQFF	TGTGCCAGCAGCGACTACGGATCCTACAATGAGCAGTTCTTC
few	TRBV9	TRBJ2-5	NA	CASSGATQETQYF	TGTGCCAGCAGCGGAGCGACCCAAGAGACCCAGTACTTC
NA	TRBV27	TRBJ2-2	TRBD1	CASRPRQGNTGELFF	TGTGCCAGCAGGCCCCGACAGGGGAACACCGGGGAGCTGTTTTTT
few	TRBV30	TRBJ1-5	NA	CAWSVNRRQPQHF	TGTGCCTGGAGTGTCAATAGGAGGCAGCCCCAGCATTTT
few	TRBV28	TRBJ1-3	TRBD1	CASSSGGLTGNTIYF	TGTGCCAGCAGTTCAGGGGGCTTAACTGGAAACACCATATATTTT
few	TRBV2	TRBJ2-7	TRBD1	CASARGQGLYEQYF	TGTGCCAGCGCACGGGGACAGGGGCTCTACGAGCAGTACTTC
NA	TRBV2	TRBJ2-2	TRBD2	CASSVRLAGNAGELFF	TGTGCCAGCAGTGTACGACTAGCGGGAAATGCCGGGGAGCTGTTTTTT
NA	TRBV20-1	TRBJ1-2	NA	CSASGLYGYTF	TGCAGTGCCTCGGGACTTTATGGCTACACCTTC
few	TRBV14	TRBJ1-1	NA	CASSRGRLTEAFF	TGTGCCAGCAGCCGGGGGCGTTTGACTGAAGCTTTCTTT
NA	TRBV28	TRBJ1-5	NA	CASNRRIQPQHF	TGTGCCAGCAACCGGCGGATTCAGCCCCAGCATTTT
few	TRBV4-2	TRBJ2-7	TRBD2	CASSQGTSGILYEQYF	TGTGCCAGCAGCCAAGGGACTAGCGGGATCCTCTACGAGCAGTACTTC
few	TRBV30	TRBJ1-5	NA	CAWSVRLGGNQPQHF	TGTGCCTGGAGTGTACGGCTAGGAGGAAATCAGCCCCAGCATTTT
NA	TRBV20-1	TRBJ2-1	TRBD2	CSASSGTKQFF	TGCAGTGCTAGCAGCGGGACTAAGCAGTTCTTC
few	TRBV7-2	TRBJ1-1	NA	CASSFSVSNTEAFF	TGTGCCAGCAGCTTTTCTGTATCGAACACTGAAGCTTTCTTT
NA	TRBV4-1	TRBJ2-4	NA	CASSSPLAKNIQYF	TGCGCCAGCAGTTCCCCCCTAGCCAAAAACATTCAGTACTTC
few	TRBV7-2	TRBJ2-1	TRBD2	CASSPSGSPYNEQFF	TGTGCCAGCAGCCCCAGCGGGAGTCCCTACAATGAGCAGTTCTTC
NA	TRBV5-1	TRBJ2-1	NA	CASSLGTIYNEQFF	TGCGCCAGCAGCTTGGGGACTATTTACAATGAGCAGTTCTTC
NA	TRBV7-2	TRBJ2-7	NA	CASSLGLRVSSYEQYF	TGTGCCAGCAGCTTAGGGCTCAGGGTATCCTCCTACGAGCAGTACTTC
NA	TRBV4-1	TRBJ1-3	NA	CASSPQGGPGNTIYF	TGCGCCAGCAGCCCCCAGGGAGGGCCTGGAAACACCATATATTTT